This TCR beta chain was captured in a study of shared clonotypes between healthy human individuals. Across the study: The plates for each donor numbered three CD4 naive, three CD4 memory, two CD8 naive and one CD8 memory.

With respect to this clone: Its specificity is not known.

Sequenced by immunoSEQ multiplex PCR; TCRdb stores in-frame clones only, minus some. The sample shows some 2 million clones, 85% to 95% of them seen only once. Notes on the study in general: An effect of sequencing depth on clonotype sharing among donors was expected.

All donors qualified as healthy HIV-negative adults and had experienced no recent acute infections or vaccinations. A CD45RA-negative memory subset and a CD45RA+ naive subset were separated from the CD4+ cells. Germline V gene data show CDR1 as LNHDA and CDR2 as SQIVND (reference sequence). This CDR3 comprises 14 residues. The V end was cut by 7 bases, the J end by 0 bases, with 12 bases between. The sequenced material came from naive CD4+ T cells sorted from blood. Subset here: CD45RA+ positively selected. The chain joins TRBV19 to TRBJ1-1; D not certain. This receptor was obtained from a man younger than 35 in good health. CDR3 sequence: CASKEGRMNTEAFF. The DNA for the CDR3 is TGTGCCAGTAAGGAGGGAAGGATGAACACTGAAGCTTTCTTT.